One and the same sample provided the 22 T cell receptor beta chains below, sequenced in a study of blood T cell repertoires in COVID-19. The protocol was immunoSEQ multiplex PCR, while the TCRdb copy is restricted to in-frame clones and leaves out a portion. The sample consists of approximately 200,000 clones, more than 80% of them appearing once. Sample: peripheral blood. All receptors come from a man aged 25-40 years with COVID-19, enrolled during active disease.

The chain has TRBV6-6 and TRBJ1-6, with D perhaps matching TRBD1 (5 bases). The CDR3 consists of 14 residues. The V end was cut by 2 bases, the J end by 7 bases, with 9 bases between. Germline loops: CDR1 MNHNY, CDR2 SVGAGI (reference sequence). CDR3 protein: CASSYRGGNSPLHF. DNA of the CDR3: TGTGCCAGCAGTTACAGGGGAGGCAATTCACCCCTCCACTTT.

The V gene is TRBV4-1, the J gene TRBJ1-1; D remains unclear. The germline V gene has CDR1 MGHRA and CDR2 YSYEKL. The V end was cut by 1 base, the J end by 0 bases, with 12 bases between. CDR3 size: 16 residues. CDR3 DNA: TGCGCCAGCAGCCAAGCCCCACTGACTCTGAACACTGAAGCTTTCTTT. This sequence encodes CASSQAPLTLNTEAFF.

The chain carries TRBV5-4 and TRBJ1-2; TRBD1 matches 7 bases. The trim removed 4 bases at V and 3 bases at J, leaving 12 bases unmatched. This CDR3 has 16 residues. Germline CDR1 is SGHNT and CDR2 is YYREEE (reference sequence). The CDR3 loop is CASSVPGQPSDYGYTF. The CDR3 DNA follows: TGTGCCAGCAGCGTGCCGGGACAGCCCTCCGACTATGGCTACACCTTC.

The CDR3 loop reads CASSLQQGAAAFF. The CDR3 DNA follows: TGTGCCAGCAGCTTACAGCAGGGGGCTGCAGCTTTCTTT. The chain links TRBV11-2 to TRBJ1-1; 8 bases are shared with TRBD1. CDR3 length: 13 residues. Germline values: CDR1 SGHAT, CDR2 FQNNGV. J was trimmed by 10 bases and V by 2 bases; bases with no gene match: 6.

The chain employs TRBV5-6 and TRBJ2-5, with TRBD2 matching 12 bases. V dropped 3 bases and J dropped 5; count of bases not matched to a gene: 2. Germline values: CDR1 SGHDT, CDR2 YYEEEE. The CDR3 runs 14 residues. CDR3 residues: CASSSGTSGETQYF. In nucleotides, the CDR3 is TGTGCCAGCAGCTCCGGGACTAGCGGGGAGACCCAGTACTTC.

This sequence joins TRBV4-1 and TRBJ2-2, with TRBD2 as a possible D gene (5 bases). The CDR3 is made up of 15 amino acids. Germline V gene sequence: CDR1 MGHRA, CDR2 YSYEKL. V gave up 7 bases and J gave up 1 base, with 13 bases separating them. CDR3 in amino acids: CASKPWERNTGELFF. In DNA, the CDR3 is TGCGCCAGCAAGCCCTGGGAGCGGAACACCGGGGAGCTGTTTTTT.

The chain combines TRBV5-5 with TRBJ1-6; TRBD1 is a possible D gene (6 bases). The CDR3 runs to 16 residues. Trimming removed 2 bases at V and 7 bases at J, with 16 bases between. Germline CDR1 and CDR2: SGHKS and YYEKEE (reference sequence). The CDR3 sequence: CASSFGGAGWNSPLHF. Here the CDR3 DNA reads TGTGCCAGCAGCTTTGGGGGGGCCGGTTGGAATTCACCCCTCCACTTT. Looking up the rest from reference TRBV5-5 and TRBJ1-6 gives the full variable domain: DAGVTQSPTHLIKTRGQQVTLRCSPISGHKSVSWYQQVLGQGPQFIFQYYEKEERGRGNFPDRFSARQFPNYSSELNVNALLLGDSALYLCASSFGGAGWNSPLHFGNGTRLTVT.

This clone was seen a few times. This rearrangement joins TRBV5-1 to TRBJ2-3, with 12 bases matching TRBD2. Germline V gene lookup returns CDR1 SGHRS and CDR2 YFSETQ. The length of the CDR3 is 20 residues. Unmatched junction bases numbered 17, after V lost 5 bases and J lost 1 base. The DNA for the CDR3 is TGCGCCAGCAGTCGAAGCGGACTAGCGGGAACGAATAGGGGCACAGATACGCAGTATTTT. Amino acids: CASSRSGLAGTNRGTDTQYF.

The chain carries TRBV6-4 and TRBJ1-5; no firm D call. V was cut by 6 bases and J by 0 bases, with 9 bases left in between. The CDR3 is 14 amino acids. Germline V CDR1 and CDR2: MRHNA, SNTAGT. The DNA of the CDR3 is TGTGCCAGCAGGGCTAGAGATAGCAATCAGCCCCAGCATTTT. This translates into CASRARDSNQPQHF.

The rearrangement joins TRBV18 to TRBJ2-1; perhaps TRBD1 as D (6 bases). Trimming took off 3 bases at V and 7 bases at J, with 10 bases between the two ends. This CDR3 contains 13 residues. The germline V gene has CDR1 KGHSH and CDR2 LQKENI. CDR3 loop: CASSPSGQNEQFF. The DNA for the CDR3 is TGTGCCAGCTCACCGTCGGGACAAAATGAGCAGTTCTTC.

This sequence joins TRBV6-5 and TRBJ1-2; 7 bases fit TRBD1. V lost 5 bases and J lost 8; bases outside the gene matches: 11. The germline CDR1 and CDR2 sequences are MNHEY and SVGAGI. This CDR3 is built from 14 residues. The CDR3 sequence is CASSPTTGPIGYTF. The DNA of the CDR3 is TGTGCCAGCAGTCCAACGACAGGGCCCATCGGCTACACCTTC.

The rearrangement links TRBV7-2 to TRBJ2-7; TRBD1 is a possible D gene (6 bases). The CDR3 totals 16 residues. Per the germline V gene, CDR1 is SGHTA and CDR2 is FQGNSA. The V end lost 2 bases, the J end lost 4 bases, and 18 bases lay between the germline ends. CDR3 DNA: TGTGCCAGCAGCTTACTACAGGGAGTTGGTACTTACGAGCAGTACTTC. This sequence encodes CASSLLQGVGTYEQYF.

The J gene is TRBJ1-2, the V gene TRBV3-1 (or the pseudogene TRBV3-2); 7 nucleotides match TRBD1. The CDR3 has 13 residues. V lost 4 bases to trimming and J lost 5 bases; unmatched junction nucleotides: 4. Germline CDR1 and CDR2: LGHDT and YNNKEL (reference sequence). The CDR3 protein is CASSPGTDYGYTF. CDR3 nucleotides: TGTGCCAGCAGCCCCGGGACAGATTATGGCTACACCTTC.

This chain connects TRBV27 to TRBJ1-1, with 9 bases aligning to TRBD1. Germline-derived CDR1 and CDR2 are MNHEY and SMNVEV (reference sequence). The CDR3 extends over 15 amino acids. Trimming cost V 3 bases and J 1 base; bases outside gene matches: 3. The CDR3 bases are TGTGCCAGCAGTTTCCTGACAGGGGGGAACACTGAAGCTTTCTTT. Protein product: CASSFLTGGNTEAFF.

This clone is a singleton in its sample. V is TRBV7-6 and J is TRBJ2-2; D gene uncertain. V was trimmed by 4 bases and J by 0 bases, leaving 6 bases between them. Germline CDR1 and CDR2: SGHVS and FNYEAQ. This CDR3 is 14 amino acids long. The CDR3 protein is CASSSTANTGELFF. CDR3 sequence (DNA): TGTGCCAGCAGCTCCACAGCGAACACCGGGGAGCTGTTTTTT.

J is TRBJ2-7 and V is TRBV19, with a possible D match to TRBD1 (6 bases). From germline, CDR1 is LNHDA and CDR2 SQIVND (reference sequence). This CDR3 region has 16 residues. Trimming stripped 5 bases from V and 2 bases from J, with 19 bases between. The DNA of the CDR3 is TGTGCCAGTAGTGCCCGTACGGACAGTTTACCCTACGAGCAGTACTTC. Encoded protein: CASSARTDSLPYEQYF.

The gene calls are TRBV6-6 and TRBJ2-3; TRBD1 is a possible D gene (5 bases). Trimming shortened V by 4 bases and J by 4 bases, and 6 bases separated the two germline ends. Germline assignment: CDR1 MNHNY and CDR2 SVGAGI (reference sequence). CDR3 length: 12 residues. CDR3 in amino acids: CASSSQADTQYF. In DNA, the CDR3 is TGTGCCAGCAGTTCACAGGCAGATACGCAGTATTTT.

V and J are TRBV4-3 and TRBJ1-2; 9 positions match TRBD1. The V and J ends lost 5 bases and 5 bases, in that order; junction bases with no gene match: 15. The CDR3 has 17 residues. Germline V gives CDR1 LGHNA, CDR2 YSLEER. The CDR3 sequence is CASSDPGQGVNGYGYTF. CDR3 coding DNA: TGCGCCAGCAGCGATCCGGGACAGGGCGTCAATGGATATGGCTACACCTTC.

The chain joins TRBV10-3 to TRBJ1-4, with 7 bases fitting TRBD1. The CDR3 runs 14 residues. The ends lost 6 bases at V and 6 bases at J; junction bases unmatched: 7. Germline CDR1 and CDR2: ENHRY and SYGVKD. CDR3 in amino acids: CAISARDRDEKLFF. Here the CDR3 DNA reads TGTGCCATCAGCGCCCGGGACAGAGATGAAAAACTGTTTTTT.

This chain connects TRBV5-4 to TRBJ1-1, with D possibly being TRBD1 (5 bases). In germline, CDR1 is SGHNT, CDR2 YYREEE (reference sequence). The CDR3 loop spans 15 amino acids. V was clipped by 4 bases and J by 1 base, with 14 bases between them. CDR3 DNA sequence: TGTGCCAGCAGCCCGGTGAATGACAGGAACACTGAAGCTTTCTTT. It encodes CASSPVNDRNTEAFF.

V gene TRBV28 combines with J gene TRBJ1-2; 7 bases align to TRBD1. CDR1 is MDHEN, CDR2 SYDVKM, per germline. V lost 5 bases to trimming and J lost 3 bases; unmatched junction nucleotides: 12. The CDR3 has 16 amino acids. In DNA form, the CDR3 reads TGTGCCAGCAGTCACCCACCGACAGGGAAGGACTATGGCTACACCTTC. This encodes CASSHPPTGKDYGYTF.

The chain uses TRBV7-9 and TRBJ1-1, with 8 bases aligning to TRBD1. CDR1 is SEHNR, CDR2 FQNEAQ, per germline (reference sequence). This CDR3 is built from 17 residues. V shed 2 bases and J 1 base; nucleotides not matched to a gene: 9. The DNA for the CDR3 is TGTGCCAGCAGCTTAAAAGGGACAGGCGTTTCGAACACTGAAGCTTTCTTT. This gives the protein CASSLKGTGVSNTEAFF. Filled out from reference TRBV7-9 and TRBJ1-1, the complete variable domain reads DTGVSQNPRHKITKRGQNVTFRCDPISEHNRLYWYRQTLGQGPEFLTYFQNEAQLEKSRLLSDRFSAERPKGSFSTLEIQRTEQGDSAMYLCASSLKGTGVSNTEAFFGQGTRLTVV.